This TCR beta chain was profiled in a study of cytomegalovirus exposure and HLA in healthy donors. Germline V lookup: CDR1 SGHVS, CDR2 FQNEAQ. CDR3 length: 15 residues. V lost 3 bases, J lost 5 bases, and 4 bases stayed unmatched. The study ran its PCR with 60 Vbeta and 13 Jbeta primers. Libraries were prepared by immunoSEQ multiplex PCR; TCRdb keeps only in-frame clonotypes and omits some of them. The top ten clones hold over 0.8% of a sample with roughly 160,000 clones, around nine tenths of them seen once. Input material: PBMCs. V and J are TRBV7-8 and TRBJ2-2; 9 nucleotides match TRBD2. The receptor comes from a woman aged 30 to 39 in good health and CMV-seronegative. CDR3 nucleotide sequence: TGTGCCAGCAGCTTCTCTAGCGGGGCAACCGGGGAGCTGTTTTTT. It encodes CASSFSSGATGELFF.